This T cell receptor (beta chain) was sequenced in a study of blood T cell repertoires in COVID-19. Whole-study context: In each case, the material was cDNA or gDNA derived from T cells, B-cell-depleted T cells, or PBMCs.

Methods used by the authors: From reference gene primer amplification, estimates of nucleated cell counts were derived. Measured with immunoSEQ multiplex PCR; TCRdb has only the in-frame clones, and not every one. That table supplies the V and J calls and clone size; D and trimming were determined from the DNA. Of around 170,000 clones in the sample, 70% to 80% are singletons; the top ten hold 13% to 15%. Germline V CDR1 and CDR2: SGHVS, FNYEAQ. The CDR3 consists of 16 residues. J lost 8 bases, V lost 4 bases, and 6 bases had no gene match. Cohorts were based on clinical histories the participants reported.

The clonotype was recovered from a man aged 60 to 75 who had been exposed to COVID-19. The sample was PBMCs or T cells enriched from blood (not recorded which). The chain carries TRBV7-6 and TRBJ2-1; 15 nucleotides agree with TRBD2. The CDR3 protein is CASSSSRTSGRDEQFF. CDR3 sequence (DNA): TGTGCCAGCAGCTCCTCCAGGACTAGCGGGAGGGATGAGCAGTTCTTC.